This passage covers 3 T cell receptor beta chains from one sample sequenced in a study of blood T cell repertoires in COVID-19. The repertoire was sequenced with immunoSEQ multiplex PCR; TCRdb's copy has only in-frame clones and lacks some. Of around 280,000 clones in the sample, 88% were seen once. The specimen was peripheral blood. The receptor source for this set is a woman in her 30s with COVID-19, enrolled during active disease.

This rearrangement joins TRBV30 to TRBJ1-5, with unresolved D. In germline, CDR1 is GTSNPN, CDR2 SVGIG (reference sequence). The CDR3 is 13 amino acids. With 5 bases removed from V and 1 base from J, the gap between germline ends came to 9 bases. CDR3 sequence (DNA): TGTGCCTGGGGTCAAGAGAGCAATCAGCCCCAGCATTTT. The encoded protein is CAWGQESNQPQHF. Combining the CDR3 with reference TRBV30 and TRBJ1-5 gives the whole variable domain SQTIHQWPATLVQPVGSPLSLECTVEGTSNPNLYWYRQAAGRGLQLLFYSVGIGQISSEVPQNLSASRPQDRQFILSSKKLLLSDSGFYLCAWGQESNQPQHFGDGTRLSIL.

The V call is TRBV28, the J call TRBJ2-3; the match to TRBD2 covers 7 bases. The CDR3 runs to 16 residues. Germline lookup yields CDR1 MDHEN and CDR2 SYDVKM. V trimming: 5 bases; J trimming: 5 bases; junction bases outside the gene matches: 13. In DNA form, the CDR3 reads TGTGCCAGCAGTAAGGTTCACCGGGAGGTTTTAGATACGCAGTATTTT. It yields the protein CASSKVHREVLDTQYF.

The chain recombines TRBV12-3 or TRBV12-4 with TRBJ2-1; D is uncertain. The CDR3 is 11 residues long. The V end was cut by 5 bases, the J end by 7 bases, with 6 bases between. The CDR3 region is CASSPQNEQFF. The CDR3 bases are TGTGCCAGCAGTCCCCAGAATGAGCAGTTCTTC.